This passage covers 21 T cell receptor beta chains from one sample sequenced in a study of shared clonotypes between healthy human individuals. The protocol was immunoSEQ multiplex PCR, while the TCRdb copy is restricted to in-frame clones and leaves out a portion. The sample holds 2 million to 2.5 million clones, roughly 92% seen once. The sequenced material came from naive CD4+ T cells from PBMCs. As to subset: CD45RA+ positively selected. The receptors here all came from a man aged 18 to 29 in good health. Some clones in this sample may be carry-over from other donors' samples.

The rearrangement links TRBV15 to TRBJ2-5, with 7 bases matching TRBD2. Germline V gives CDR1 LNHNV, CDR2 YYDKDF (reference sequence). The V and J ends lost 2 bases and 4 bases, in that order; junction bases with no gene match: 10. CDR3 length: 16 amino acids. The CDR3: CATSRNTGGRGETQYF. CDR3 DNA sequence: TGTGCCACCAGCAGAAACACAGGTGGGAGGGGAGAGACCCAGTACTTC.

As for this clone: This same CDR3 is encoded by further DNA sequences in the sample. The chain employs TRBV5-1 and TRBJ2-5; D possibly corresponds to TRBD1 (6 bases). Germline lookup yields CDR1 SGHRS and CDR2 YFSETQ. The V end lost 4 bases, the J end lost 2 bases, and 9 bases lay between the germline ends. The CDR3 contains 13 residues. CDR3 nucleotides: TGCGCCAGCAGCGCGGACAGTCAAGAGACCCAGTACTTC. This translates into CASSADSQETQYF.

The chain employs TRBV10-1 and TRBJ2-1; unclear D gene. This CDR3 comprises 13 residues. Per germline, CDR1 WNHNN and CDR2 SYGVQD (reference sequence). Trimming removed 4 bases from V and 7 bases from J, with 11 bases in between. This chain's CDR3 is CASSVTDSNEQFF. DNA for the CDR3: TGCGCCAGCAGTGTCACCGATTCGAATGAGCAGTTCTTC.

The chain combines TRBV5-4 with TRBJ1-4; 9 positions match TRBD1. Germline CDR1 and CDR2: SGHNT and YYREEE (reference sequence). The CDR3 loop spans 16 amino acids. The junction had 6 bases not matched to a gene; V was cut back by 6 bases and J by 0 bases. Here the CDR3 DNA reads TGTGCCAGCACCCCCGGACAGGGGTCAACTAATGAAAAACTGTTTTTT. Translation gives CASTPGQGSTNEKLFF. Filled out from reference TRBV5-4 and TRBJ1-4, the complete variable domain reads ETGVTQSPTHLIKTRGQQVTLRCSSQSGHNTVSWYQQALGQGPQFIFQYYREEENGRGNFPPRFSGLQFPNYSSELNVNALELDDSALYLCASTPGQGSTNEKLFFGSGTQLSVL.

The chain carries TRBV7-9 and TRBJ1-4; D not certain. CDR1 and CDR2 from the germline V gene are SEHNR and FQNEAQ (reference sequence). The CDR3 has 15 residues. V shed 5 bases and J shed 6 bases, with 16 bases lying between them. CDR3 loop: CASSPGGDADEKLFF. In DNA form, the CDR3 reads TGTGCCAGCAGCCCAGGCGGGGATGCCGATGAAAAACTGTTTTTT.

In DNA, the CDR3 is TGTGCCAGTACCGGGGTTATCGAGGGGGCTGGGCAGCCCCAGCATTTT. This gives the protein CASTGVIEGAGQPQHF. V and J are TRBV19 and TRBJ1-5; TRBD1 agrees at 7 bases. The CDR3 sequence is 16 residues long. Germline assignment: CDR1 LNHDA and CDR2 SQIVND (reference sequence). Trimming cost V 7 bases and J 7 bases; bases outside gene matches: 16.

V is TRBV6-5 and J is TRBJ2-7; TRBD1 agrees at 7 bases. The length of the CDR3 is 12 residues. V lost 6 bases and J lost 7; bases outside the gene matches: 6. The germline CDR1 and CDR2 sequences are MNHEY and SVGAGI. The CDR3 nucleotides are TGTGCCAGCAGCAAGGACAGGCGTGAGCAGTACTTC. Its protein is CASSKDRREQYF.

The rearrangement uses TRBV7-9 and TRBJ1-3; D gene ambiguous. CDR1 is SEHNR, CDR2 FQNEAQ, per germline (reference sequence). The CDR3 contains 14 residues. Trimming took 6 bases from V and 2 from J, leaving 11 bases between them. In DNA form, the CDR3 reads TGTGCCAGCAGTCCAAACGAGGCTGGAAACACCATATATTTT. This gives the protein CASSPNEAGNTIYF.

A word on this clone: At one end the junction does not follow the germline gene, possibly because of a read error. This rearrangement joins TRBV7-3 to TRBJ2-5, with D perhaps matching TRBD1 (6 bases). This CDR3 spans 15 amino acids. Looked up from germline, CDR1 is SGHTA and CDR2 is FQGTGA. The CDR3 coding sequence is TGTGCCAGCAGCTTAACGGGGGCCCCTCTAGAGGCCCAGTACTTC. It specifies CASSLTGAPLEAQYF.

V and J are TRBV5-5 and TRBJ2-7; 7 bases line up with TRBD1. CDR1 is SGHKS, CDR2 YYEKEE, per germline (reference sequence). The length of the CDR3 is 15 residues. V shed 1 base, J shed 6 bases, and the junction held 10 bases outside the gene matches. CDR3 nucleotides: TGTGCCAGCAGCTTGCCTCCGGGACAGATCTTCGAGCAGTACTTC. Translation: CASSLPPGQIFEQYF.

The rearrangement joins TRBV10-2 to TRBJ1-2, with D perhaps TRBD1 (6 bases). Trimming cost V 10 bases and J 6 bases, with 15 bases left between them. Germline V CDR1 and CDR2: WSHSY, SAAADI. The length of the CDR3 is 12 residues. CDR3 nucleotides: TGCGCCATAAATAAAGGGGGTGATGGCTACACCTTC. This encodes CAINKGGDGYTF.

The J gene is TRBJ2-3, the V gene TRBV11-1; TRBD2 aligns across 8 bases. V gave up 2 bases and J gave up 2 bases; unmatched junction bases: 3. From germline, CDR1 is SGHAT and CDR2 FQDESV (reference sequence). The CDR3 covers 15 residues. The CDR3 DNA follows: TGTGCCAGCAGCTTAAGCGGGAGTCACACAGATACGCAGTATTTT. It encodes CASSLSGSHTDTQYF.

In nucleotides, the CDR3 is TGTGCCAGCAGTCCCGGGGGACTAGCGGGAGGGAGCTCCTACAATGAGCAGTTCTTC. It encodes CASSPGGLAGGSSYNEQFF. V usage is TRBV28 and J usage is TRBJ2-1, with 16 bases identical to TRBD2. The CDR3 contains 19 residues. Germline trimming cut 5 bases from V and 0 bases from J; bases unmatched to any gene: 7. CDR1 is MDHEN, CDR2 SYDVKM, per germline.

The chain employs TRBV28 and TRBJ1-1; perhaps TRBD1 as D (5 bases). Germline CDR1 and CDR2: MDHEN and SYDVKM. CDR3 size: 14 residues. The V gene lost 6 bases and the J gene lost 3 bases, with 14 bases spanning the gap. This CDR3 is CASSLIDRDTEAFF. CDR3 bases: TGTGCCAGCAGCCTCATTGACAGAGACACTGAAGCTTTCTTT.

The CDR3 region is CASSLWSQAYEQYF. DNA for the CDR3: TGTGCCAGCAGTTTATGGTCCCAGGCCTACGAGCAGTACTTC. V gene TRBV28 combines with J gene TRBJ2-7; D not resolved. Trimming took off 0 bases at V and 2 bases at J, with 8 bases between the two ends. Germline CDR1 reads MDHEN; CDR2 reads SYDVKM. The CDR3 totals 14 residues.

This clone was recorded a few times. Other DNA sequences in this sample translate to the same CDR3. V is TRBV25-1 and J is TRBJ1-1; no definite D call. Germline CDR1 MGHDK, CDR2 SYGVNS. Trimming shortened V by 6 bases and J by 0 bases, and 8 bases separated the two germline ends. The CDR3 is 13 residues long. The CDR3 coding sequence is TGTGCCAGCAGATCCAGCCTGAACACTGAAGCTTTCTTT. Protein product: CASRSSLNTEAFF.

V is TRBV7-9 and J is TRBJ2-2; D perhaps matches TRBD1 (5 bases). Trimming removed 0 bases at V and 11 bases at J, with 7 bases between. The CDR3 runs 12 residues. Germline CDR1 is SEHNR and CDR2 is FQNEAQ (reference sequence). The DNA for the CDR3 is TGTGCCAGCAGCTTAGCGCGGACAGAGCTGTTTTTT. This sequence encodes CASSLARTELFF.

This chain joins TRBV19 and TRBJ2-1, with a tentative D call TRBD1 (6 bases). The CDR3 contains 18 residues. Germline CDR1 and CDR2: LNHDA and SQIVND (reference sequence). Trimming pared 6 bases from V and 9 bases from J, leaving 30 bases between. CDR3 loop: CASSQRPSSGYRVGEQFF. In nucleotides, the CDR3 is TGTGCCAGTAGCCAACGACCCTCGTCGGGTTACAGGGTAGGTGAGCAGTTCTTC.

The V call is TRBV6-1, the J call TRBJ2-2, with 8 bases lining up with TRBD2. Germline V gives CDR1 MNHNS, CDR2 SASEGT. The V gene end was trimmed by 7 bases and the J gene end by 4 bases; junction bases not matched to a gene: 5. This CDR3 spans 14 amino acids. CDR3 DNA: TGTGCCAGCACCCGGACTAGCAGCACCGGGGAGCTGTTTTTT. Its translation: CASTRTSSTGELFF.

This clone was detected once. The rearrangement links TRBV5-1 to TRBJ2-7; 12 bases match TRBD1. Trimming removed 2 bases from V and 5 bases from J; junction bases left unmatched: 5. This CDR3 is 15 amino acids long. Per the germline V gene, CDR1 is SGHRS and CDR2 is YFSETQ. This CDR3 reads CASSLGTGGVDEQYF. DNA of the CDR3: TGCGCCAGCAGCTTAGGGACAGGGGGCGTGGACGAGCAGTACTTC.

This sequence joins TRBV19 and TRBJ1-5, with D maybe TRBD1 (5 bases). Germline CDR1 reads LNHDA; CDR2 reads SQIVND (reference sequence). This CDR3 comprises 17 residues. V shed 2 bases and J shed 3 bases, with 17 bases lying between them. In nucleotides, the CDR3 is TGTGCCAGTAGTATACAAGCTACAAGGGGACCCAATCAGCCCCAGCATTTT. Amino acid sequence: CASSIQATRGPNQPQHF.